This T cell receptor (beta chain) was recorded in a study of blood T cell repertoires in COVID-19. The overall study: Sample material is recorded as cDNA or gDNA derived from T cells, B-cell-depleted T cells, or PBMCs.

CDR3 length: 15 amino acids. J was trimmed by 5 bases and V by 5 bases; bases with no gene match: 8. Germline CDR1 reads SGHTA; CDR2 reads FQGTGA. In the authors' workflow: Estimated nucleated cell counts came from reference gene primer amplification. This table comes from immunoSEQ multiplex PCR, and its TCRdb copy is limited to in-frame clones, with some not included. V and J calls and clone size come straight from that table; D and trimming were deduced from the DNA. The sample lists roughly 290,000 clones; over 75% were seen once. Self-reported history from a screening survey and questionnaire set each donor's cohort.

Sequencing was performed on PBMCs or T cells enriched from blood (not recorded which). The origin of this receptor is a woman in her twenties or thirties who had recovered from COVID-19. The J gene is TRBJ1-1, the V gene TRBV7-3, with TRBD1 matching 10 bases. CDR3 DNA sequence: TGTGCCAGCAGCCCAGAGGACAGGGGGAGAACTGAAGCTTTCTTT. Its translation: CASSPEDRGRTEAFF.